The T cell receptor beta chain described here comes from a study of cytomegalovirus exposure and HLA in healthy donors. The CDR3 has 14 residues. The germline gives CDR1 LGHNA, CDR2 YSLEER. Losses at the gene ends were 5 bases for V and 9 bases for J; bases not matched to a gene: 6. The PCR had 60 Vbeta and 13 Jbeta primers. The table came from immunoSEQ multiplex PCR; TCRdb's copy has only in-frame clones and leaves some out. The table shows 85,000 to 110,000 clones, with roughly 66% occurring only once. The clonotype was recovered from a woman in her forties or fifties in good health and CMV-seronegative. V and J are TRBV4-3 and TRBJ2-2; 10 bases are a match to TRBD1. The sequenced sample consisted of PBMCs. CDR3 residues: CASSGGTGARELFF. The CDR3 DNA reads TGCGCCAGCAGCGGCGGGACAGGGGCCAGGGAGCTGTTTTTT.